These T cell receptor beta chains were read from a single sample in a study of CD8+ T cells in alopecia areata. This table comes from immunoSEQ multiplex PCR, and its TCRdb copy is limited to in-frame clones, with some not included. The repertoire holds some 180,000 clones, 40% to 65% seen once, with about 9.5% in the top ten. The sample consisted of CD8+ T cells sorted from blood, taken at roughly week 52, from a patient treated with tofacitinib. Source of these receptors: a human donor with alopecia areata. Each CDR3 is given with its conserved first and last residue. Fields, in order: clone size, V gene, J gene, D gene, CDR3 protein, CDR3 DNA. D genes are given only for firm matches. Clone size is stated in some rows and not others, as once, few, many or a class when expanded.

-	TRBV5-1	TRBJ1-1	-	CASSRVSDGPLTEAFF	TGCGCCAGCAGCCGGGTGAGCGACGGTCCCTTGACTGAAGCTTTCTTT
-	TRBV5-1	TRBJ2-3	TRBD2	CASLTGLAGGPSTDTQYF	TGCGCCAGCCTCACGGGACTAGCGGGGGGCCCTTCCACAGATACGCAGTATTTT
-	TRBV29-1	TRBJ2-2	-	CSVRGPMNTGELFF	TGCAGCGTCCGGGGACCGATGAACACCGGGGAGCTGTTTTTT
few	TRBV5-4	TRBJ1-2	-	CASSAEDWGYTF	TGTGCCAGCAGCGCGGAGGACTGGGGCTACACCTTC
few	TRBV25-1	TRBJ2-7	-	CASSESEVPYEQYF	TGTGCCAGCAGTGAAAGTGAGGTCCCCTACGAGCAGTACTTC
-	TRBV7-2	TRBJ1-5	-	CASSHFDSNQPQHF	TGTGCCAGCAGCCACTTCGACAGCAATCAGCCCCAGCATTTT
-	TRBV7-3	TRBJ1-1	-	CASSWKTAENTEAFF	TGTGCCAGCAGCTGGAAGACAGCGGAGAACACTGAAGCTTTCTTT
-	TRBV5-4	TRBJ1-4	-	CASSLKGEELFF	TGTGCCAGCAGCTTGAAAGGGGAGGAACTGTTTTTT
-	TRBV27	TRBJ2-2	-	CASSLLGGSNTGELFF	TGTGCCAGCAGTTTATTGGGCGGATCGAACACCGGGGAGCTGTTTTTT
few	TRBV29-1	TRBJ2-7	-	CSVEDREGAYEQYF	TGCAGCGTTGAAGATCGGGAAGGGGCCTACGAGCAGTACTTC
-	TRBV7-3	TRBJ2-3	TRBD2	CASSFSSGGGTDTQYF	TGTGCCAGCAGCTTCTCTAGCGGGGGTGGCACAGATACGCAGTATTTT
few	TRBV7-7	TRBJ2-5	-	CASSPRGLQETQYF	TGTGCTAGCAGCCCACGGGGACTTCAAGAGACCCAGTACTTC
-	TRBV30	TRBJ1-1	-	CAWSRGHLNTEAFF	TGTGCCTGGAGTCGGGGCCACTTGAACACTGAAGCTTTCTTT
few	TRBV5-1	TRBJ2-3	TRBD1	CASSSPPDRGFGTDTQYF	TGCGCCAGCAGCTCACCCCCGGACAGGGGGTTCGGCACAGATACGCAGTATTTT
-	TRBV5-6	TRBJ2-1	-	CASSRLGEGLGNEQFF	TGTGCCAGCAGCCGGCTGGGAGAGGGGCTGGGTAATGAGCAGTTCTTC
-	TRBV7-2	TRBJ2-7	TRBD2	CASSLAGLAGGFYEQYF	TGTGCCAGCAGCTTAGCGGGTCTAGCGGGGGGATTTTACGAGCAGTACTTC
-	TRBV2	TRBJ2-7	-	CASRINRDPTYEQYF	TGTGCCAGCAGGATAAACAGAGATCCAACCTACGAGCAGTACTTC
-	TRBV6-5	TRBJ1-6	TRBD1	CASSRTGPRDSPLHF	TGTGCCAGCAGTCGGACAGGGCCAAGGGATTCACCCCTCCACTTT
-	TRBV6-6	TRBJ1-4	-	CATAGLGRSTNEKLFF	TGTGCCACCGCTGGCCTAGGCAGATCAACTAATGAAAAACTGTTTTTT
-	TRBV2	TRBJ1-1	-	CASSEAVSEAFF	TGTGCCAGCAGTGAAGCGGTCAGTGAAGCTTTCTTT
-	TRBV6-5	TRBJ1-1	TRBD1	CASSLDRGYEAFF	TGTGCCAGCAGTCTGGACAGGGGATACGAAGCTTTCTTT
-	TRBV23-1	TRBJ2-2	-	CASICRPNTGELFF	TGCGCCAGCATATGTCGCCCGAACACCGGGGAGCTGTTTTTT
-	TRBV6-5	TRBJ2-7	-	CASSYGVGVEQYF	TGTGCCAGCAGTTACGGAGTCGGGGTCGAGCAGTACTTC
-	TRBV2	TRBJ2-3	-	CASILDTTDTQYF	TGTGCCAGCATCTTGGACACGACAGATACGCAGTATTTT
-	TRBV15	TRBJ1-5	-	CATSRPLKGEYQPQHF	TGTGCCACCAGCAGACCTTTGAAGGGGGAGTATCAGCCCCAGCATTTT
-	TRBV19	TRBJ2-1	TRBD1	CASSPTGQNNEQFF	TGTGCCAGTAGTCCGACAGGGCAGAACAATGAGCAGTTCTTC
once	TRBV5-6	TRBJ2-1	TRBD1	CASSLEMTGEQFF	TGTGCCAGCAGCTTGGAAATGACAGGGGAGCAGTTCTTC
-	TRBV30	TRBJ2-2	TRBD2	CAWGLANTGELFF	TGTGCCTGGGGACTAGCGAACACCGGGGAGCTGTTTTTT
few	TRBV30	TRBJ2-7	-	CAWSNSPNEQYF	TGTGCCTGGAGTAACTCTCCGAACGAGCAGTACTTC
few	TRBV4-1	TRBJ2-7	TRBD2	CASSQEVTSGDPPEQYF	TGCGCCAGCAGCCAAGAAGTAACTAGCGGGGACCCACCCGAGCAGTACTTC
-	TRBV19	TRBJ1-5	-	CASSIRQINQPQHF	TGTGCCAGTAGTATAAGACAGATCAATCAGCCCCAGCATTTT
-	TRBV6-1	TRBJ2-7	-	CASRKDGGYEQYF	TGTGCCAGCAGAAAGGACGGGGGATACGAGCAGTACTTC
few	TRBV6-5	TRBJ2-1	-	CASSYSTGVEQFF	TGTGCCAGCAGTTACTCGACAGGCGTTGAGCAGTTCTTC
-	TRBV30	TRBJ2-7	-	CAWSEMWGPSSYEQYF	TGTGCCTGGAGTGAAATGTGGGGCCCTTCCTCCTACGAGCAGTACTTC
-	TRBV4-1	TRBJ1-3	-	CASSQDGTTGNTIYF	TGCGCCAGCAGCCAAGATGGCACCACTGGAAACACCATATATTTT
-	TRBV4-2	TRBJ2-6	-	CASSQDGTTGANVLTF	TGTGCCAGCAGCCAAGATGGGACAACTGGGGCCAACGTCCTGACTTTC
few	TRBV2	TRBJ2-3	TRBD2	CASSEKRGLGDGDTQYF	TGTGCCAGCAGTGAAAAGAGGGGACTAGGGGATGGAGATACGCAGTATTTT
-	TRBV25-1	TRBJ2-7	-	CASSFTGTIYEQYF	TGTGCCAGCAGTTTCACCGGGACAATCTACGAGCAGTACTTC
few	TRBV27	TRBJ1-4	TRBD1	CASSLTGAGEKLFF	TGTGCCAGCAGTTTAACAGGGGCGGGTGAAAAACTGTTTTTT
few	TRBV5-1	TRBJ2-4	-	CASSFGSHF	TGCGCCAGCAGCTTTGGGTCACACTTC
-	TRBV9	TRBJ1-5	TRBD1	CASSTGTVPQPQHF	TGTGCCAGCAGCACCGGGACAGTTCCTCAGCCCCAGCATTTT
few	TRBV10-3	TRBJ2-1	TRBD2	CAIRRSGTSSNEQFF	TGTGCCATCAGAAGAAGCGGGACTAGCTCCAATGAGCAGTTCTTC
-	TRBV4-3	TRBJ1-2	-	CASSQAKEGITMATHF	TGCGCCAGCAGCCAAGCGAAGGAGGGGATAACTATGGCTACACACTTC
-	TRBV29-1	TRBJ2-7	TRBD1	CSVEIGTGYEQYF	TGCAGCGTTGAGATAGGGACAGGGTACGAGCAGTACTTC
-	TRBV11-2	TRBJ2-5	-	CASSWGEETQYF	TGTGCCAGCAGCTGGGGGGAAGAGACCCAGTACTTC
few	TRBV29-1	TRBJ2-2	-	CSVAREWNTGELFF	TGCAGCGTCGCTAGGGAGTGGAACACCGGGGAGCTGTTTTTT
-	TRBV13	TRBJ2-7	TRBD1	CASRQGAKYEQYF	TGTGCCAGCAGACAGGGGGCGAAGTACGAGCAGTACTTC
-	TRBV7-8	TRBJ2-3	-	CASSLRSFQDTQYF	TGTGCCAGCAGCTTAAGGTCCTTCCAAGATACGCAGTATTTT
-	TRBV25-1	TRBJ1-6	TRBD1	CASRQGGGDNNSPLHF	TGTGCCAGCAGACAGGGAGGGGGCGATAATAATTCACCCCTCCACTTT
-	TRBV7-3	TRBJ2-1	TRBD1	CASSLTPRGSNEQFF	TGTGCCAGCAGCTTAACCCCCAGGGGGAGCAATGAGCAGTTCTTC
-	TRBV7-9	TRBJ2-7	TRBD1	CASGGQGLYEQYF	TGTGCCAGCGGCGGACAGGGGTTATACGAGCAGTACTTC
-	TRBV29-1	TRBJ2-5	-	CSVEAGPSGETQYF	TGCAGCGTTGAAGCGGGGCCCTCCGGGGAGACCCAGTACTTC
-	TRBV2	TRBJ2-1	TRBD1	CASSEEEGQGSSYNEQFF	TGTGCCAGCAGTGAAGAGGAGGGACAGGGGAGCTCCTACAATGAGCAGTTCTTC
few	TRBV13	TRBJ2-7	TRBD1	CASSERQGEHEQYF	TGTGCCAGCAGCGAGAGACAGGGCGAACACGAGCAGTACTTC
-	TRBV9	TRBJ2-7	-	CASSVEPGPRFEQYF	TGTGCCAGCAGCGTTGAACCGGGACCCAGGTTCGAGCAGTACTTC
-	TRBV11-2	TRBJ2-5	-	CASSLPYRVQETQYF	TGTGCCAGCAGCTTGCCCTATCGGGTCCAAGAGACCCAGTACTTC
-	TRBV7-9	TRBJ2-1	-	CASAWNNEQFF	TGTGCCAGCGCCTGGAACAATGAGCAGTTCTTC